Below, 20 T cell receptor beta chains from the same sample are listed, as sequenced in a study of CD8 T cells in ankylosing spondylitis (dated by TCRdb to about 2017). Receptor amplification or capture employed 5' RACE. TCRdb shows the sequencer as Illumina HiSeq 2500. TCRdb reran the public reads through fastp at Q25 and MiXCR, keeping productive beta chains. For every CDR3 protein sequence, its rows merge into one entry that carries the most common genes and DNA. Counted in this sample were 250,000 or so distinct CDR3 sequences; about 10% of them appeared once. The ten largest account for around 6.5% of the sample. The sample was blood, either unsorted or a sorted T cell fraction (not recorded which). The receptors here all came from a male donor with ankylosing spondylitis or in good health (not recorded which).

This clonotype has ten or more counts. The chain joins TRBV11-2 to TRBJ2-2; 11 bases are shared with TRBD2. CDR1 and CDR2 from the germline V gene are SGHAT and FQNNGV. The CDR3 has 16 residues. Germline trimming cut 5 bases from V and 4 bases from J; bases unmatched to any gene: 6. The CDR3 bases are TGTGCCAGCAGCCCCATTAGCGGGAGGGCCACCGGGGAGCTGTTTTTT. Amino acids: CASSPISGRATGELFF.

To note about this clonotype: A much more abundant neighbour one base away suggests this may be a read error. CDR3 residues: CASSSRGRYVNYGYTF. Written as DNA, the CDR3 is TGTGCCAGCAGTTCGAGGGGGCGCTATGTTAACTATGGCTACACCTTC. J is TRBJ1-2 and V is TRBV7-6; 7 nucleotides align to TRBD1. Germline V CDR1 and CDR2: SGHVS, FNYEAQ. Unmatched junction bases numbered 11, after V lost 6 bases and J lost 1 base. The CDR3 runs 16 residues.

Ten or more counts support this clonotype. V usage is TRBV5-6 and J usage is TRBJ1-6, with D unresolved. The CDR3 is 12 residues long. The germline CDR1 and CDR2 sequences are SGHDT and YYEEEE. V lost 2 bases and J lost 10, with 7 bases in between. CDR3 residues: CASSLGISPLHF. CDR3 sequence (DNA): TGTGCCAGCAGCTTAGGGATCTCACCCCTCCACTTT.

This clonotype was recorded at least ten times. The chain couples TRBV24-1 to TRBJ1-2; 7 bases match TRBD1. The CDR3 totals 13 residues. Per the germline V gene, CDR1 is KGHDR and CDR2 is SFDVKD. After removal of 7 bases from V and 4 bases from J, the junction contained 5 bases not matched to a gene. The DNA of the CDR3 is TGTGCCACCAGCCGGGACAGCTCCTATGGCTACACCTTC. Protein: CATSRDSSYGYTF.

This clonotype was picked up many times. The chain carries TRBV5-5 and TRBJ1-2; a weak D match, TRBD1 (5 bases). CDR3 length equals 17 residues. Germline-derived CDR1 and CDR2 are SGHKS and YYEKEE (reference sequence). Trimming took 0 bases from V and 3 from J, leaving 18 bases between them. The CDR3 reads CASSLVSGQGMDYGYTF. The CDR3 DNA follows: TGTGCCAGCAGCTTGGTGTCAGGGCAGGGAATGGACTATGGCTACACCTTC.

Ten or more counts support this clonotype. A read error may account for a junction end that differs from germline. CDR3 residues: CSASPHREFYKQYF. Written as DNA, the CDR3 is TGCAGTGCTAGCCCTCACAGGGAATTCTACAAGCAGTACTTC. The chain couples TRBV20-1 to TRBJ2-7, with a weak D call TRBD1 (6 bases). This CDR3 region has 14 residues. CDR1 and CDR2 (germline): DFQATT, SNEGSKA (reference sequence).

This clonotype occurred many times. The CDR3 is CASSLAETSGTYFSYEQYF. The DNA of the CDR3 is TGTGCCAGCAGCTTGGCTGAGACTAGCGGGACCTATTTTTCCTACGAGCAGTACTTC. The chain has TRBV5-6 and TRBJ2-7, with 11 bases lining up with TRBD2. Germline-derived CDR1 and CDR2 are SGHDT and YYEEEE. V was pared by 0 bases and J by 1 base, with 12 bases of the junction left unmatched. The CDR3 covers 19 residues.

This clonotype was counted at least ten times. This chain connects TRBV10-3 to TRBJ2-7; 9 bases align to TRBD1. This CDR3 contains 15 residues. Losses at the gene ends were 1 base for V and 4 bases for J; bases not matched to a gene: 5. Germline V lookup: CDR1 ENHRY, CDR2 SYGVKD. The CDR3 DNA sequence: TGTGCCATCAGTGAGTGGGGGACAGGGAGGTACGAGCAGTACTTC. Translation: CAISEWGTGRYEQYF.

In this sample, this clonotype turned up a few times. J is TRBJ2-7 and V is TRBV6-2 or TRBV6-3; tentative D call: TRBD1 (5 bases). Looked up from germline, CDR1 is MNHEY and CDR2 is SVGEGT. This CDR3 spans 15 amino acids. V gave up 4 bases and J gave up 1 base, with 14 bases separating them. This chain's CDR3 is CASSSSSRVSYEQYF. CDR3 nucleotides: TGTGCCAGCAGTTCCTCGAGCAGGGTTTCCTACGAGCAGTACTTC.

The table lists this clonotype with many counts. V and J are TRBV20-1 and TRBJ2-7, with TRBD2 matching over 9 bases. The CDR3 is 15 amino acids. J gave up 3 bases and V 0 bases, and 6 bases lay outside the gene matches. The germline V gene encodes CDR1 DFQATT and CDR2 SNEGSKA (reference sequence). CDR3 nucleotide sequence: TGCAGTGCTAGAGATGTGAGACTAGCGGTCTACGAGCAGTACTTC. As protein: CSARDVRLAVYEQYF.

The chain uses TRBV10-2 and TRBJ2-1, with 8 bases fitting TRBD1. This CDR3 region has 15 residues. Germline trimming cut 5 bases from V and 4 bases from J; bases unmatched to any gene: 7. Looked up from germline, CDR1 is WSHSY and CDR2 is SAAADI. The CDR3 DNA reads as TGCGCCAGCAGTATTCAGGGGGCCCGATACAATGAGCAGTTCTTC. Protein product: CASSIQGARYNEQFF.

This clonotype was seen repeatedly, ten times or more. This rearrangement joins TRBV29-1 to TRBJ2-3; TRBD1 matches 7 bases. V trimming: 5 bases; J trimming: 3 bases; junction bases outside the gene matches: 8. Germline V lookup: CDR1 SQVTM, CDR2 ANQGSEA. This CDR3 is 14 amino acids long. As DNA, the CDR3 is TGCAGCGTTCTCCGGGACAGAACTACAGATACGCAGTATTTT. The encoded protein is CSVLRDRTTDTQYF.

The chain links TRBV11-2 to TRBJ2-7; D may be TRBD1 or TRBD2 (6 bases each). Germline CDR1 SGHAT, CDR2 FQNNGV. This CDR3 spans 14 amino acids. V gave up 2 bases and J gave up 6 bases, with 14 bases separating them. The CDR3 region is CASSLRGLVGEQYF. CDR3 DNA: TGTGCCAGCAGCTTACGGGGGCTTGTGGGCGAGCAGTACTTC.

This clonotype was counted ten times or more. The rearrangement uses TRBV29-1 and TRBJ2-5; no firm D call. This CDR3 region has 13 residues. Germline CDR1 and CDR2: SQVTM and ANQGSEA. V lost 4 bases and J lost 4, with 13 bases in between. The CDR3 spells CSVVMMTRETQYF. CDR3 DNA: TGCAGCGTTGTGATGATGACCCGAGAGACCCAGTACTTC.

This clonotype was counted ten times or more. The rearrangement uses TRBV18 and TRBJ2-3, with 9 bases aligning to TRBD2. Germline V lookup: CDR1 KGHSH, CDR2 LQKENI. This CDR3 has 16 residues. With V trimmed by 3 bases and J by 0 bases, 4 bases remained unmatched. The CDR3 loop reads CASSPSGGRSTDTQYF. CDR3 DNA: TGTGCCAGCTCACCTAGCGGGGGACGTAGCACAGATACGCAGTATTTT.

This clonotype occurred many times. The chain combines TRBV28 with TRBJ2-3, with 8 bases identical to TRBD1. CDR3 length: 17 amino acids. Trimming removed 5 bases from V and 5 bases from J; junction bases left unmatched: 15. Germline assignment: CDR1 MDHEN and CDR2 SYDVKM. DNA for the CDR3: TGTGCCAGCAGTAAGAGGCGCACAGGGGGATTTGGAGATACGCAGTATTTT. Encoded protein: CASSKRRTGGFGDTQYF.

Of note for this clonotype: Germline and junction disagree at one end, which may indicate a read error. This chain connects TRBV11-2 to TRBJ1-6, with 7 bases identical to TRBD1. Germline CDR1 SGHAT, CDR2 FQNNGV. The CDR3 loop spans 14 amino acids. CDR3: CVSSRGTAASPLHF. CDR3 coding DNA: TGTGTCAGCAGCCGCGGGACAGCTGCTTCACCCCTCCACTTT.

This clonotype was counted many times. The V and J genes are TRBV6-6 and TRBJ2-7; D call uncertain. Trimming cost V 0 bases and J 1 base, with 1 base left between them. The germline V gene encodes CDR1 MNHNY and CDR2 SVGAGI (reference sequence). The CDR3 loop spans 12 amino acids. CDR3 in DNA: TGTGCCAGCAGTTACTCGTCCTACGAGCAGTACTTC. Its protein is CASSYSSYEQYF.

The chain is built from TRBV3-1 and TRBJ1-3; D is unresolved. V was trimmed by 7 bases and J by 5 bases, leaving 12 bases between them. Per the germline V gene, CDR1 is LGHDT and CDR2 is YNNKEL (reference sequence). This CDR3 comprises 13 residues. CDR3 coding DNA: TGTGCCAGCACCCCTCTGGGGAGAAACACCATATATTTT. Translated: CASTPLGRNTIYF.

This clonotype was counted only a few times. The rearrangement uses TRBV6-5 and TRBJ2-5; tentative D call: TRBD1 (6 bases). V was trimmed by 6 bases and J by 0 bases, leaving 14 bases between them. The CDR3 length is 15 residues. Germline CDR1 MNHEY, CDR2 SVGAGI. The CDR3 spells CASRPRTAYQETQYF. CDR3 in DNA: TGTGCCAGCAGACCGCGGACAGCGTACCAAGAGACCCAGTACTTC.